Listed below are T cell receptor beta chains from one sample, sequenced in a study of technical replicates of blood from four donors. The repertoire was sequenced with immunoSEQ multiplex PCR; TCRdb's copy has only in-frame clones and lacks some. The sample lists tens of thousands of clones; more than 75% were seen once. The specimen was PBMCs. These receptors originate from a human donor in good health. Some clones in this sample may be carry-over from other donors' samples. Both conserved end residues are part of each CDR3. Fields, in order: V gene, CDR3 protein.

TRBV29-1 | CSGRDSGGSGGYTF
TRBV5-6 | CASSLAGQFRGSPLHF
TRBV7-9 | CASSPDRLEQETQYF
TRBV9 | CASSPLSSSYEQYF
TRBV5-1 | CASSGSGGYNEQFF
TRBV5-1 | CASSLGTGERDTQYF
TRBV19 | CASTSGGASDTQYF
TRBV4-2 | CASRGVGGNQPQHF
TRBV15 | CATSMGLSYNSPLHF
TRBV19 | CASRTLAGESYNEQFF
TRBV5-1 | CASSLAPGQANHNYGYTF
TRBV5-7 | CASSFRLAGHNEQFF
TRBV10-3 | CAISGSPGLAGAGLDEQFF
TRBV7-9 | CASSLGPYGYTF
TRBV6-4 | CASSDPMTGGGYEQYF
TRBV20-1 | CSAHGELFF
TRBV7-2 | CASSHRGTQHF
TRBV7-9 | CASSLAGGLGNEQFF
TRBV7-8 | CASSLDRVRYTF
TRBV9 | CASSENGGTIYF
TRBV10-3 | CAISAGGQSSEQFF
TRBV2 | CASSRRDKTNTEAFF
TRBV2 | CASSAGYEQYF
TRBV6-1 | CASSESIAGGLNEQFF
TRBV6-4 | CASSDQGSNGYTF
TRBV6-5 | CASRGQPYEQYF
TRBV27 | CASSLIRPTYHEQYF
TRBV4-3 | CASSHVGAGSYNEQFF
TRBV6-1 | CASSDEDLRGYTF
TRBV5-4 | CATPALAGGNEQFF
TRBV7-3 | CASSQGSERAPYNEQFF